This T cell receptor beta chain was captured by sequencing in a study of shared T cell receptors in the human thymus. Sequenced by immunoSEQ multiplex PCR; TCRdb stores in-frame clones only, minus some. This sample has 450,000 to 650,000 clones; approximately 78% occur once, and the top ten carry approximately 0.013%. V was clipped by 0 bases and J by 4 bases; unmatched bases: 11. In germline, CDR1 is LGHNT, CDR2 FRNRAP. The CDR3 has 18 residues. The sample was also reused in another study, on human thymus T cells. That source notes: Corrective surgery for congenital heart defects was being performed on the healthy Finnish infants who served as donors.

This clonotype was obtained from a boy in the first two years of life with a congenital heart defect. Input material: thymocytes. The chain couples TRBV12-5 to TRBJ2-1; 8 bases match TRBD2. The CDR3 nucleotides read TGTGCTAGTGGTTTGGTACGGGAAGCGGGAGATTCGTACAATGAGCAGTTCTTC. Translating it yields CASGLVREAGDSYNEQFF.